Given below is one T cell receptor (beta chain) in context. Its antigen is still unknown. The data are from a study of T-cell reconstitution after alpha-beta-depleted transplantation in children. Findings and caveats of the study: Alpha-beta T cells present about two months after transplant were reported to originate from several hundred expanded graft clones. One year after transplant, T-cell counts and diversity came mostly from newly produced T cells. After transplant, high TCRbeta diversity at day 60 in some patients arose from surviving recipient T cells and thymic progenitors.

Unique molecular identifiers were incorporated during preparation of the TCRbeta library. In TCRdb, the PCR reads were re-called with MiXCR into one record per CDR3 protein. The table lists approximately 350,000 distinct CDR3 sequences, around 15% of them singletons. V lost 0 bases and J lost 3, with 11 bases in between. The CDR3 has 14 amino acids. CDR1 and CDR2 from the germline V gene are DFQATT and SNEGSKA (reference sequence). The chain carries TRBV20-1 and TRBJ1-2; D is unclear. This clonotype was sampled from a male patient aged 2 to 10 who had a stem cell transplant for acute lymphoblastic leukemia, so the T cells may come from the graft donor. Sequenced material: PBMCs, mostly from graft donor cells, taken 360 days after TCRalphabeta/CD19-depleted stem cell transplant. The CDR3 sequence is CSARDIQVYYGYTF. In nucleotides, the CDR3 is TGCAGTGCTAGAGATATACAAGTATACTATGGCTACACCTTC.